Following are 30 T cell receptor beta chains from one sample sequenced in a study of control samples from healthy donors and cancer patients. Measured with immunoSEQ multiplex PCR; TCRdb has only the in-frame clones, and not every one. Among roughly 170,000 clones listed, just under 95% were seen once. The source material was blood. Source of these receptors: a young man in good health.

The CDR3 region is CASSPGHNTGELFF. In DNA, the CDR3 is TGTGCCAGCAGCCCCGGACACAACACCGGGGAGCTGTTTTTT. The rearrangement uses TRBV7-9 and TRBJ2-2, with D possibly matching TRBD1 (5 bases). The CDR3 has 14 residues. The germline V gene encodes CDR1 SEHNR and CDR2 FQNEAQ (reference sequence). V was clipped by 5 bases and J by 2 bases, with 9 bases between them.

V is TRBV4-2 and J is TRBJ2-1; 10 bases line up with TRBD2. The CDR3 has 18 amino acids. V lost 0 bases to trimming and J lost 3 bases; unmatched junction nucleotides: 8. Germline-derived CDR1 and CDR2 are LGHNA and YNFKEQ. The CDR3 DNA reads as TGTGCCAGCAGCCAAGAGGGCAGAACTAGCGGGGACTACAATGAGCAGTTCTTC. The encoded protein is CASSQEGRTSGDYNEQFF.

The V and J genes are TRBV9 and TRBJ1-4, with 7 bases lining up with TRBD1. The CDR3 runs 15 residues. Germline loops: CDR1 SGDLS, CDR2 YYNGEE. V was clipped by 3 bases and J by 3 bases; unmatched bases: 5. CDR3 region: CASSAQGTANEKLFF. CDR3 coding DNA: TGTGCCAGCAGCGCCCAGGGGACAGCTAATGAAAAACTGTTTTTT.

CDR3 nucleotides: TGTGCCAGCAGCGTAGCTAGCGGGGGGGTTACCTACAATGAGCAGTTCTTC. Its protein is CASSVASGGVTYNEQFF. The V gene is TRBV9, the J gene TRBJ2-1; 12 bases are shared with TRBD2. V gave up 0 bases and J gave up 2 bases; unmatched junction bases: 3. Germline CDR1 and CDR2: SGDLS and YYNGEE. This CDR3 is built from 17 residues.

The chain employs TRBV7-6 and TRBJ1-5, with D perhaps matching TRBD1 (5 bases). The CDR3 extends over 15 amino acids. Trimming pared 3 bases from V and 6 bases from J, leaving 15 bases between. CDR1 and CDR2 from the germline V gene are SGHVS and FNYEAQ. The CDR3 region is CASSFGRGEGQPQHF. The CDR3 region has the DNA TGTGCCAGCAGCTTCGGTCGGGGGGAGGGTCAGCCCCAGCATTTT.

CDR3 bases: TGTGCCAGCAGCCAAGATCTGGGGGGGAGGAATTCACCCCTCCACTTT. It codes for CASSQDLGGRNSPLHF. V is TRBV4-2 and J is TRBJ1-6; TRBD1 is a possible D gene (5 bases). Germline values: CDR1 LGHNA, CDR2 YNFKEQ. V was pared by 0 bases and J by 7 bases, with 13 bases between. The CDR3 contains 16 residues.

V usage is TRBV5-5 and J usage is TRBJ1-4, with D tentatively TRBD1 (5 bases). V lost 0 bases to trimming and J lost 0 bases, with 18 bases between them. The CDR3 has 19 residues. Per germline, CDR1 SGHKS and CDR2 YYEKEE (reference sequence). CDR3 DNA: TGTGCCAGCAGCTTGGAGAGGGGCACGAGTTCTGCAACTAATGAAAAACTGTTTTTT. Translating it yields CASSLERGTSSATNEKLFF.

V is TRBV15 and J is TRBJ1-1, with a tentative D call TRBD1 (5 bases). The CDR3 has 17 amino acids. With 5 bases removed from V and 4 bases from J, the gap between germline ends came to 23 bases. CDR1 and CDR2 from the germline V gene are LNHNV and YYDKDF (reference sequence). The CDR3: CATSPSRVGGDFTEAFF. CDR3 DNA sequence: TGTGCCACCAGCCCTTCCCGAGTTGGGGGGGATTTCACTGAAGCTTTCTTT.

Comment on this clone: The same CDR3 also results from other DNA sequences found in this sample. The rearrangement uses TRBV9 and TRBJ2-7, with D unresolved. This CDR3 spans 14 amino acids. In germline, CDR1 is SGDLS, CDR2 YYNGEE. V lost 0 bases to trimming and J lost 4 bases, with 11 bases between them. CDR3 coding DNA: TGTGCCAGCAGCGTAGCTACCGGTCAATACGAGCAGTACTTC. Its protein product is CASSVATGQYEQYF.

V is TRBV23-1 and J is TRBJ2-7, with D perhaps being TRBD1 or TRBD2 (5 bases each). TRBV23-1 is sorted into the ORF group, with uncertain function. V lost 2 bases and J 0 bases, leaving 17 bases between the germline ends. The CDR3 has 17 amino acids. Written as DNA, the CDR3 is TGCGCCAGCAGTCAACCATTGGGACGGCTGAGCTCCTACGAGCAGTACTTC. Translated, it gives CASSQPLGRLSSYEQYF.

This sequence joins TRBV9 and TRBJ2-7; TRBD2 matches at 9 bases. CDR1 is SGDLS and CDR2 is YYNGEE in the germline V gene. The V gene end was trimmed by 4 bases and the J gene end by 5 bases; junction bases not matched to a gene: 10. This CDR3 spans 15 amino acids. This chain's CDR3 is CASSSRVAGVNEQYF. The CDR3 nucleotides are TGTGCCAGCAGCTCCCGAGTAGCGGGGGTGAACGAGCAGTACTTC.

The chain links TRBV5-1 to TRBJ2-2; D is unclear. The V end lost 1 base, the J end lost 3 bases, and 4 bases lay between the germline ends. CDR3 size: 13 residues. Germline-derived CDR1 and CDR2 are SGHRS and YFSETQ. The chain's CDR3 is CASSLPYTGELFF. For the CDR3, the DNA is TGCGCCAGCAGCTTGCCATACACCGGGGAGCTGTTTTTT.

This clone is a singleton in its sample. The chain joins TRBV19 to TRBJ1-4, with 10 bases aligning to TRBD1. Germline V lookup: CDR1 LNHDA, CDR2 SQIVND (reference sequence). V shed 9 bases and J 7 bases; nucleotides not matched to a gene: 5. This CDR3 is built from 13 residues. The CDR3 sequence is CASRTGGSEKLFF. DNA for the CDR3: TGTGCCAGCAGGACAGGGGGTAGTGAAAAACTGTTTTTT.

This sequence joins TRBV2 and TRBJ1-1; 10 positions agree with TRBD1. V lost 4 bases to trimming and J lost 10 bases; unmatched junction nucleotides: 6. Germline assignment: CDR1 SNHLY and CDR2 FYNNEI. The CDR3 loop spans 13 amino acids. The CDR3 sequence: CASSGTGGFSAFF. DNA of the CDR3: TGTGCCAGCAGTGGGACAGGGGGGTTTTCAGCTTTCTTT.

To note about this clone: Germline and junction disagree at one end, which may indicate a read error. The chain employs TRBV6-5 and TRBJ2-7, with D uncertain. Germline loops: CDR1 MNHEY, CDR2 SVGAGI. CDR3 length equals 11 residues. For the CDR3, the DNA is TGTGCCAGCCGTTACTCTCTGCGGCAGTACTTC. Its protein is CASRYSLRQYF.

The chain recombines TRBV5-1 with TRBJ1-1; no firm D call. In germline, CDR1 is SGHRS, CDR2 YFSETQ. The V and J ends lost 1 base and 1 base respectively, with 11 bases between them. The CDR3 loop spans 15 amino acids. CDR3 bases: TGCGCCAGCAGCTTGCAAATGACGGGGAACACTGAAGCTTTCTTT. It translates to CASSLQMTGNTEAFF.

V usage is TRBV6-4 and J usage is TRBJ2-3, with D perhaps given as TRBD1 or TRBD2 (6 bases each). Trimming shortened V by 3 bases and J by 3 bases, and 10 bases separated the two germline ends. This CDR3 is built from 14 residues. Germline V gives CDR1 MRHNA, CDR2 SNTAGT. The CDR3, as DNA: TGTGCCAGCAGTGATCGGGGGCGAACAGATACGCAGTATTTT. Protein sequence: CASSDRGRTDTQYF.

The chain links TRBV18 to TRBJ2-5; D gene unclear. Trimming took off 3 bases at V and 1 base at J, with 15 bases between the two ends. Germline V CDR1 and CDR2: KGHSH, LQKENI. This CDR3 has 16 residues. CDR3 coding DNA: TGTGCCAGCTCACCCGGGCCCTATTCGGTCCAAGAGACCCAGTACTTC. This gives the protein CASSPGPYSVQETQYF.

The chain combines TRBV27 with TRBJ1-1; no reliable D call. V gave up 5 bases and J gave up 4 bases, with 11 bases separating them. The CDR3 covers 13 residues. Looked up from germline, CDR1 is MNHEY and CDR2 is SMNVEV (reference sequence). The CDR3 region has the DNA TGTGCCAGCAGTGTCGGACGGACCACTGAAGCTTTCTTT. This encodes CASSVGRTTEAFF.

The chain is built from TRBV6-6 and TRBJ2-7, with D possibly matching TRBD1 (5 bases). V lost 2 bases, J lost 5 bases, and 7 bases lay in between. Germline values: CDR1 MNHNY, CDR2 SVGAGI (reference sequence). The CDR3 contains 12 residues. The CDR3 is CASSYGADEQYF. The CDR3 bases are TGTGCCAGCAGTTACGGGGCGGACGAGCAGTACTTC.

This rearrangement joins TRBV7-3 to TRBJ1-1; no firm D call. The V end lost 5 bases, the J end lost 6 bases, and 16 bases lay between the germline ends. Germline loops: CDR1 SGHTA, CDR2 FQGTGA. The CDR3 extends over 14 amino acids. This chain's CDR3 is CASSPLPSSAEAFF. The CDR3 nucleotides are TGTGCCAGCAGCCCCCTACCTAGTAGCGCTGAAGCTTTCTTT.

Only a few counts were recorded for this clone. The rearrangement joins TRBV10-3 to TRBJ2-7; 9 nucleotides line up with TRBD1. After removal of 4 bases from V and 2 bases from J, the junction contained 6 bases not matched to a gene. Looked up from germline, CDR1 is ENHRY and CDR2 is SYGVKD. This CDR3 has 15 residues. The chain's CDR3 is CAISGQGESTYEQYF. The CDR3 DNA is TGTGCCATCAGTGGACAGGGGGAATCTACCTACGAGCAGTACTTC.

The chain employs TRBV10-3 and TRBJ1-2; D not certain. The germline CDR1 and CDR2 sequences are ENHRY and SYGVKD. V lost 3 bases and J lost 3, with 11 bases in between. The CDR3 is made up of 14 amino acids. The CDR3 protein is CAISDEGFDYGYTF. CDR3 sequence (DNA): TGTGCCATCAGTGACGAGGGTTTTGACTATGGCTACACCTTC.

V usage is TRBV11-2 and J usage is TRBJ1-5; perhaps TRBD1 as D (6 bases). V lost 0 bases, J lost 4 bases, and 10 bases lay in between. This CDR3 is 15 amino acids long. Per germline, CDR1 SGHAT and CDR2 FQNNGV. The CDR3 protein is CASSLELGGNQPQHF. The CDR3 nucleotides are TGTGCCAGCAGCTTAGAATTAGGGGGGAATCAGCCCCAGCATTTT. Together with reference TRBV11-2 and TRBJ1-5, the CDR3 gives the full variable domain: EAGVAQSPRYKIIEKRQSVAFWCNPISGHATLYWYQQILGQGPKLLIQFQNNGVVDDSQLPKDRFSAERLKGVDSTLKIQPAKLEDSAVYLCASSLELGGNQPQHFGDGTRLSIL.

The V and J genes are TRBV2 and TRBJ1-2; 7 bases align to TRBD1. The CDR3 is 11 residues long. Germline-derived CDR1 and CDR2 are SNHLY and FYNNEI. V trimming: 4 bases; J trimming: 7 bases; junction bases outside the gene matches: 0. The CDR3 DNA sequence: TGTGCCAGCAGTGGGACAGGTGGCTACACCTTC. It encodes CASSGTGGYTF. The variable domain in full, with the rest retrieved from reference TRBV2 and TRBJ1-2, is EPEVTQTPSHQVTQMGQEVILRCVPISNHLYFYWYRQILGQKVEFLVSFYNNEISEKSEIFDDQFSVERPDGSNFTLKIRSTKLEDSAMYFCASSGTGGYTFGSGTRLTVV.

Details on this clone: One end of the junction fails to match germline, which may point to a read error. The genes are TRBV19 and TRBJ2-2, with 7 nucleotides matching TRBD2. This CDR3 contains 12 residues. Looked up from germline, CDR1 is LNHDA and CDR2 is SQIVND (reference sequence). The CDR3 here is CASSIPGGGLFF. For the CDR3, the DNA is TGTGCCAGTAGTATCCCGGGCGGGGGGCTGTTTTTT.

The CDR3 here is CASTIQGPETQYF. In nucleotides, the CDR3 is TGTGCCAGCACTATACAGGGTCCGGAGACCCAGTACTTC. The chain uses TRBV12-3 or TRBV12-4 and TRBJ2-5; D might be TRBD1 (6 bases). Trimming left V 7 bases short and J 5 bases short, with 14 bases between. The CDR3 has 13 amino acids.

The chain has TRBV6-6 and TRBJ1-1; D uncertain. Germline lookup yields CDR1 MNHNY and CDR2 SVGAGI (reference sequence). The CDR3 spans 14 residues. V lost 4 bases and J lost 5, with 14 bases in between. In DNA, the CDR3 is TGTGCCAGCAGTTTTGGCTTTGGAGAAACTGAAGCTTTCTTT. Protein product: CASSFGFGETEAFF.

The chain is built from TRBV5-1 and TRBJ1-2, with TRBD1 matching over 7 bases. V lost 7 bases, J lost 4 bases, and 16 bases stayed unmatched. The CDR3 is 16 amino acids. CDR1 is SGHRS and CDR2 is YFSETQ in the germline V gene. CDR3 nucleotide sequence: TGCGCCAGCGCTTGGGGGACAGTGCAATACCGCTATGGCTACACCTTC. It specifies CASAWGTVQYRYGYTF.

This chain uses TRBV30 with TRBJ2-3, with D uncertain. V was pared by 0 bases and J by 5 bases, with 6 bases between. Germline V gives CDR1 GTSNPN, CDR2 SVGIG (reference sequence). CDR3 length: 12 residues. CDR3 protein: CAWSVNLDTQYF. Written as DNA, the CDR3 is TGTGCCTGGAGTGTAAACCTAGATACGCAGTATTTT. The whole variable domain, remainder taken from reference TRBV30 and TRBJ2-3, is SQTIHQWPATLVQPVGSPLSLECTVEGTSNPNLYWYRQAAGRGLQLLFYSVGIGQISSEVPQNLSASRPQDRQFILSSKKLLLSDSGFYLCAWSVNLDTQYFGPGTRLTVL.